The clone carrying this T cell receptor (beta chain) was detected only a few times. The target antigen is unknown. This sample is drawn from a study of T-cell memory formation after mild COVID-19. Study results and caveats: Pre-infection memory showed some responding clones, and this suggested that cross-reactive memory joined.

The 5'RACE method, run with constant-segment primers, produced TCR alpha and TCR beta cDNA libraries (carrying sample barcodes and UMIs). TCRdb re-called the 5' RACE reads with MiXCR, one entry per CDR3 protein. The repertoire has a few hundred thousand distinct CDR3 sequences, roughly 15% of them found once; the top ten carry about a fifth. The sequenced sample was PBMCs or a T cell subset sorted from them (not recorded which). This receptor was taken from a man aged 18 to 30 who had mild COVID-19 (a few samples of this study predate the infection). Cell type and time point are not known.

The chain's CDR3 is CASSRMGYNEQFF. In nucleotides, the CDR3 is TGCGCCAGCAGCCGCATGGGGTACAATGAGCAGTTCTTC. The chain carries TRBV4-3 and TRBJ2-1, with unresolved D. CDR1 and CDR2 from the germline V gene are LGHNA and YSLEER. The V gene lost 4 bases and the J gene lost 4 bases, with 8 bases spanning the gap. This CDR3 region has 13 residues.